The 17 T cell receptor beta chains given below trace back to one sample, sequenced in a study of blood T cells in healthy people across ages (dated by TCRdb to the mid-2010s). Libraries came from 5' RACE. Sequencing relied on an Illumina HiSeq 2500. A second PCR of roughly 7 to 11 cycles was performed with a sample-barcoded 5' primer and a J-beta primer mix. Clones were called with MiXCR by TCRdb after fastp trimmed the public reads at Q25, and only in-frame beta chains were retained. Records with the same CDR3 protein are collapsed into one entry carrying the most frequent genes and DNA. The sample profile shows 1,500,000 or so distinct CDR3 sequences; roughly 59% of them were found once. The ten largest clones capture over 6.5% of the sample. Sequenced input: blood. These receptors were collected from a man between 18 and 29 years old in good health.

CDR3 amino acids: CASSQPDIHEQYF. DNA for the CDR3: TGTGCCAGCAGCCAACCCGACATCCACGAGCAGTACTTC. The chain couples TRBV4-2 to TRBJ2-7; D unclear. This CDR3 has 13 residues. Germline CDR1 LGHNA, CDR2 YNFKEQ. V was clipped by 2 bases and J by 5 bases, with 10 bases between them.

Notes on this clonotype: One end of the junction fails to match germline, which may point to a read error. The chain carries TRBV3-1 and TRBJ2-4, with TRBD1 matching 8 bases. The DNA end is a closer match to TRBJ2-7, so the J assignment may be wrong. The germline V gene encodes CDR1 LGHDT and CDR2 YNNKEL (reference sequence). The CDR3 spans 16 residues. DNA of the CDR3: TGTGTCAGCAGCCACTTGGACGGACAGGGTGGCTACGAGCAGTACTTC. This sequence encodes CVSSHLDGQGGYEQYF.

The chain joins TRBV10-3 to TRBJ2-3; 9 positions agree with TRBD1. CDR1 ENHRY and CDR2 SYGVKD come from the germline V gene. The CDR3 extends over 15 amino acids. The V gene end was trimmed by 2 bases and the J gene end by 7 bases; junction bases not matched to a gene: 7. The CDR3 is CAISETGQGIHTQYF. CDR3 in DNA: TGTGCCATCAGTGAGACTGGACAGGGGATCCATACGCAGTATTTT.

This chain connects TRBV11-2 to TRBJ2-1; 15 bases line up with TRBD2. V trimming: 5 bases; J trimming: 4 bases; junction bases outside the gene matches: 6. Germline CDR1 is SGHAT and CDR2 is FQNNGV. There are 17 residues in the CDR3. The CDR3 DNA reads TGTGCCAGCAGCATCCGGACTAGCGGGAGGGGATACAATGAGCAGTTCTTC. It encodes CASSIRTSGRGYNEQFF.

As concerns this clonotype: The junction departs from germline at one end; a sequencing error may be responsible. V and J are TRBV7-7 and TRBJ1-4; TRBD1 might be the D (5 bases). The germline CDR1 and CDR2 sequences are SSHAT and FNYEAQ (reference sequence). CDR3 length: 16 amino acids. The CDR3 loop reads CASSLGPPGRKEKLFF. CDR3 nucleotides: TGTGCTAGCAGCTTAGGGCCGCCAGGGAGGAAGGAAAAACTGTTTTTT.

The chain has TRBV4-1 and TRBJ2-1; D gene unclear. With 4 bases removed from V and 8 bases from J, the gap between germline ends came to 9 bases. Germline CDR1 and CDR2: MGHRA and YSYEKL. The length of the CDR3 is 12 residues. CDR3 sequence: CASSPDFDEQFF. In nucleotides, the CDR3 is TGCGCCAGCAGCCCCGACTTCGATGAGCAGTTCTTC.

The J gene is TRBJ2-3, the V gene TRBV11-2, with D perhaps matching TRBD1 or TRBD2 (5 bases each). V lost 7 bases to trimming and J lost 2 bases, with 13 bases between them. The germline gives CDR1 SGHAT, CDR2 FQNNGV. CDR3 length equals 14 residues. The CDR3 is CASTEGQITDTQYF. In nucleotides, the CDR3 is TGTGCCAGCACAGAGGGGCAGATCACAGATACGCAGTATTTT.

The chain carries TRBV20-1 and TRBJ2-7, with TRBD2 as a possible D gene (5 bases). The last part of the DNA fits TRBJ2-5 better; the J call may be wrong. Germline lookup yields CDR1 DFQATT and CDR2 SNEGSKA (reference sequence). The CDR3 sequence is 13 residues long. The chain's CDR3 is CSAREGGPETQYF. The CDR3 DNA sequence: TGCAGTGCTAGAGAAGGCGGGCCGGAGACCCAGTACTTC.

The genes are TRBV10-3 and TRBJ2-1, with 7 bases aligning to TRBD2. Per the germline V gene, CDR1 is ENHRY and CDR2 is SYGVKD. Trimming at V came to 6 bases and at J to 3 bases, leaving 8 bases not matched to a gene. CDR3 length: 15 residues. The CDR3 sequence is CAISLSGADYNEQFF. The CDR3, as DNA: TGTGCCATCAGCCTAAGCGGGGCGGACTACAATGAGCAGTTCTTC.

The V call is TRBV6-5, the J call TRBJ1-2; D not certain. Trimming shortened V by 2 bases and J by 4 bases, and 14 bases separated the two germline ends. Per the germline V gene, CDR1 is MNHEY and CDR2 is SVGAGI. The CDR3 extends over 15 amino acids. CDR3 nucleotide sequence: TGTGCCAGCAGTTACCAAGAGAGGGCGGGCTATGGCTACACCTTC. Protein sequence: CASSYQERAGYGYTF.

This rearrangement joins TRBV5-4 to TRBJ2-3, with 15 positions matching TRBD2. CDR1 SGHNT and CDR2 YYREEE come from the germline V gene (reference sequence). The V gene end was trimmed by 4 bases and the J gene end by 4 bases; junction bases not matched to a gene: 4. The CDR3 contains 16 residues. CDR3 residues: CASSPGLAGGADTQYF. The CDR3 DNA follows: TGTGCCAGCAGCCCAGGACTAGCGGGAGGGGCAGATACGCAGTATTTT.

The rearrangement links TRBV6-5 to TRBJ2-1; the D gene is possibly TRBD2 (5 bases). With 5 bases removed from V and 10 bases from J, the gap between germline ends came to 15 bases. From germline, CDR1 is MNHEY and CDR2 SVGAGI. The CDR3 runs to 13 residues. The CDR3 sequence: CASSDEATGEQFF. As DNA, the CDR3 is TGTGCCAGCAGTGACGAAGCCACGGGGGAGCAGTTCTTC.

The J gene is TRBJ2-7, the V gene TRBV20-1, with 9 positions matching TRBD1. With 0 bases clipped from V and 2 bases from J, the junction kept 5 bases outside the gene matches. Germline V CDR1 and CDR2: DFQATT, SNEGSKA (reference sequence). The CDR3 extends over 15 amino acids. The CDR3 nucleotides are TGCAGTGCTAGAGAGCCACAGGGGGCGGCCTACGAGCAGTACTTC. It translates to CSAREPQGAAYEQYF.

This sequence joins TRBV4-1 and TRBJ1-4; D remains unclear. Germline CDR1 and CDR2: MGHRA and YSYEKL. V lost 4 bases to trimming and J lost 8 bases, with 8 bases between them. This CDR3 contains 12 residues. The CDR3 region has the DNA TGCGCCAGCAGCCGATCGAGGGAAAAACTGTTTTTT. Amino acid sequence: CASSRSREKLFF.

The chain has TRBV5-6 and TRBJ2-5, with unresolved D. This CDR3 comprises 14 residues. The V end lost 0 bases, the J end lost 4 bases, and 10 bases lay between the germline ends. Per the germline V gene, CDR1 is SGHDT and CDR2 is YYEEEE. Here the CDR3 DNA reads TGTGCCAGCAGCTTGGTAGGGCTCCGAGAGACCCAGTACTTC. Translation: CASSLVGLRETQYF.

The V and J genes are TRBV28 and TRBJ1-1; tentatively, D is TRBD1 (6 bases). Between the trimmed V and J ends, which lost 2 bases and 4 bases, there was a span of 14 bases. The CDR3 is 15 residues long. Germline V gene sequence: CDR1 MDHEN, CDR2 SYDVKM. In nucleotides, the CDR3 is TGTGCCAGCAGTTTAAGCACAGGGAAAGGCACTGAAGCTTTCTTT. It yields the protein CASSLSTGKGTEAFF. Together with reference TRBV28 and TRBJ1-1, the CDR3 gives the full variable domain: DVKVTQSSRYLVKRTGEKVFLECVQDMDHENMFWYRQDPGLGLRLIYFSYDVKMKEKGDIPEGYSVSREKKERFSLILESASTNQTSMYLCASSLSTGKGTEAFFGQGTRLTVV.

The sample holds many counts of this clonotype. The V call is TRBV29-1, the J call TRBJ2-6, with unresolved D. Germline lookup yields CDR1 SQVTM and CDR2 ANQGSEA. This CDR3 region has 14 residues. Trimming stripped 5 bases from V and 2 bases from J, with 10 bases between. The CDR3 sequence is CSVKVIAGANVLTF. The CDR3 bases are TGCAGCGTTAAAGTTATAGCTGGGGCCAACGTCCTGACTTTC. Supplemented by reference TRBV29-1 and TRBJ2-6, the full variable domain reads SAVISQKPSRDICQRGTSLTIQCQVDSQVTMMFWYRQQPGQSLTLIATANQGSEATYESGFVIDKFPISRPNLTFSTLTVSNMSPEDSSIYLCSVKVIAGANVLTFGAGSRLTVL.